A single sample is the source of the 23 T cell receptor beta chains below, sequenced in a study of cytomegalovirus exposure and HLA in healthy donors. PCR was performed using 60 Vbeta and 13 Jbeta primers. Libraries were prepared by immunoSEQ multiplex PCR; TCRdb keeps only in-frame clonotypes and omits some of them. The data show around 200,000 clones, with over 60% seen just once and about 1.7% held by the top ten. Sequencing was performed on PBMCs. Source of these receptors: a male donor in good health and CMV-seronegative.

V usage is TRBV6-4 and J usage is TRBJ1-2; 7 bases are a match to TRBD1. CDR1 is MRHNA and CDR2 is SNTAGT in the germline V gene. With V trimmed by 3 bases and J by 2 bases, 0 bases remained unmatched. The length of the CDR3 is 13 residues. The CDR3 sequence is CASSEGQNYGYTF. For the CDR3, the DNA is TGTGCCAGCAGTGAGGGACAGAACTATGGCTACACCTTC.

The V and J genes are TRBV4-1 and TRBJ1-5; maybe TRBD1 (5 bases). There are 17 residues in the CDR3. V was pared by 1 base and J by 0 bases, with 13 bases between. The germline V gene has CDR1 MGHRA and CDR2 YSYEKL. The CDR3 sequence: CASSQALGGYSNQPQHF. The CDR3 DNA reads as TGCGCCAGCAGCCAAGCTCTGGGGGGGTATAGCAATCAGCCCCAGCATTTT.

The J gene is TRBJ1-2, the V gene TRBV29-1; 9 bases map to TRBD1. The CDR3 sequence is 15 residues long. Germline CDR1 is SQVTM and CDR2 is ANQGSEA. V lost 4 bases, J lost 8 bases, and 14 bases stayed unmatched. DNA for the CDR3: TGCAGCGTTGGAAAAACTTGGACAGGGGCTGACGGCTACACCTTC. This sequence encodes CSVGKTWTGADGYTF.

This clone occurred once. The V call is TRBV18, the J call TRBJ2-7, with 7 bases fitting TRBD1. Per germline, CDR1 KGHSH and CDR2 LQKENI. V shed 2 bases, J shed 0 bases, and the junction held 4 bases outside the gene matches. The CDR3 is made up of 15 amino acids. In DNA, the CDR3 is TGTGCCAGCTCACCAAGAACAGGGGTCTCCTACGAGCAGTACTTC. Encoded protein: CASSPRTGVSYEQYF.

This chain connects TRBV30 to TRBJ1-5; 7 bases are shared with TRBD1. Germline assignment: CDR1 GTSNPN and CDR2 SVGIG (reference sequence). This CDR3 has 13 amino acids. The trim removed 3 bases at V and 5 bases at J, leaving 4 bases unmatched. In DNA form, the CDR3 reads TGTGCCTGGAGCGGGGACAGTCATCAGCCCCAGCATTTT. It encodes CAWSGDSHQPQHF.

This chain joins TRBV13 and TRBJ1-2; perhaps TRBD1 as D (5 bases). V dropped 5 bases and J dropped 4 bases, with 14 bases sitting between them. Germline-derived CDR1 and CDR2 are PRHDT and FYEKMQ (reference sequence). CDR3 size: 14 residues. CDR3 in amino acids: CASSQVGELYGYTF. In DNA form, the CDR3 reads TGTGCCAGCAGCCAAGTAGGGGAACTCTATGGCTACACCTTC.

This rearrangement joins TRBV30 to TRBJ2-3; D is ambiguous. The CDR3 has 16 residues. Germline V gene lookup returns CDR1 GTSNPN and CDR2 SVGIG (reference sequence). V was trimmed by 0 bases and J by 0 bases, leaving 13 bases between them. CDR3 residues: CAWSVNLGRSTDTQYF. Written as DNA, the CDR3 is TGTGCCTGGAGTGTTAATTTGGGCAGAAGCACAGATACGCAGTATTTT.

The rearrangement joins TRBV27 to TRBJ1-6; 7 bases are a match to TRBD1. This CDR3 comprises 16 residues. The V and J ends lost 5 bases and 8 bases, in that order; junction bases with no gene match: 12. Germline lookup yields CDR1 MNHEY and CDR2 SMNVEV (reference sequence). Here the CDR3 DNA reads TGTGCCAGCAGTCCACGACAGGCAGGGGGGTATTCACCCCTCCACTTT. Amino acid sequence: CASSPRQAGGYSPLHF.

This chain uses TRBV6-1 with TRBJ1-5; 9 bases are a match to TRBD1. CDR3 size: 15 residues. The trim removed 7 bases at V and 4 bases at J, leaving 8 bases unmatched. Germline loops: CDR1 MNHNS, CDR2 SASEGT. The CDR3 nucleotides read TGTGCCAGCATCCAGCTGGGACAGGGAAATCAGCCCCAGCATTTT. Amino acids: CASIQLGQGNQPQHF.

This clone has only one observation. The rearrangement links TRBV7-2 to TRBJ1-1; 8 bases map to TRBD1. V gave up 8 bases and J gave up 4 bases; unmatched junction bases: 6. Germline loops: CDR1 SGHTA, CDR2 FQGNSA. CDR3 length: 13 residues. This CDR3 is CASGNRGGTEAFF. The DNA for the CDR3 is TGTGCCAGCGGAAACAGGGGGGGCACTGAAGCTTTCTTT. The full variable domain, completed using reference TRBV7-2 and TRBJ1-1, is GAGVSQSPSNKVTEKGKDVELRCDPISGHTALYWYRQSLGQGLEFLIYFQGNSAPDKSGLPSDRFSAERTGGSVSTLTIQRTQQEDSAVYLCASGNRGGTEAFFGQGTRLTVV.

The J gene is TRBJ2-1, the V gene TRBV7-9; 9 bases are a match to TRBD2. Germline assignment: CDR1 SEHNR and CDR2 FQNEAQ (reference sequence). J gave up 10 bases and V 5 bases, and 15 bases lay outside the gene matches. The length of the CDR3 is 16 residues. The CDR3 region has the DNA TGTGCCAGCAGCCCCCTCGATGGCGGGGGGGCGAGCGAGCAGTTCTTC. This codes for CASSPLDGGGASEQFF.

This chain links TRBV6-1 with TRBJ2-7, with 13 nucleotides matching TRBD2. Germline V CDR1 and CDR2: MNHNS, SASEGT. The CDR3 runs 14 residues. V was clipped by 4 bases and J by 7 bases; unmatched bases: 4. The CDR3 sequence is CASSVGLAGWEQYF. The CDR3 region has the DNA TGTGCCAGCAGTGTGGGACTAGCGGGGTGGGAGCAGTACTTC.

This clone showed up just once. The chain employs TRBV15 and TRBJ1-4; D is unclear. The germline V gene encodes CDR1 LNHNV and CDR2 YYDKDF (reference sequence). CDR3 length equals 13 residues. Trimming cost V 8 bases and J 4 bases, with 11 bases left between them. The CDR3 protein is CATLTDFNEKLFF. The CDR3 region has the DNA TGTGCCACCTTGACGGACTTTAATGAAAAACTGTTTTTT. The full variable domain, completed using reference TRBV15 and TRBJ1-4, is DAMVIQNPRYQVTQFGKPVTLSCSQTLNHNVMYWYQQKSSQAPKLLFHYYDKDFNNEADTPDNFQSRRPNTSFCFLDIRSPGLGDTAMYLCATLTDFNEKLFFGSGTQLSVL.

V usage is TRBV9 and J usage is TRBJ1-4; a possible D gene is TRBD1 (5 bases). The CDR3 is 15 amino acids. Germline CDR1 reads SGDLS; CDR2 reads YYNGEE. Trimming removed 3 bases from V and 5 bases from J, with 14 bases in between. CDR3 loop: CASSAFEQGNEKLFF. CDR3 sequence (DNA): TGTGCCAGCAGCGCCTTCGAGCAGGGCAATGAAAAACTGTTTTTT.

This rearrangement joins TRBV2 to TRBJ1-1, with 9 bases that match TRBD1. CDR1 SNHLY and CDR2 FYNNEI come from the germline V gene. CDR3 size: 15 residues. The V and J ends lost 6 bases and 1 base, in that order; junction bases with no gene match: 6. The CDR3 sequence is CASSKGDRANTEAFF. The CDR3 region has the DNA TGTGCCAGCAGCAAGGGGGACAGGGCGAACACTGAAGCTTTCTTT.

The chain joins TRBV6-1 to TRBJ1-2, with 7 bases aligning to TRBD1. With 6 bases clipped from V and 4 bases from J, the junction kept 8 bases outside the gene matches. There are 14 residues in the CDR3. The germline V gene encodes CDR1 MNHNS and CDR2 SASEGT. CDR3 nucleotide sequence: TGTGCCAGCAGCGTTGGACAGGACCTCTATGGCTACACCTTC. It encodes CASSVGQDLYGYTF.

This clone appeared once. The genes are TRBV10-2 and TRBJ2-5, with 10 positions matching TRBD1. Germline CDR1 reads WSHSY; CDR2 reads SAAADI. CDR3 length: 16 residues. V shed 9 bases and J 13 bases; nucleotides not matched to a gene: 23. The CDR3 nucleotides are TGCGCCAGTGAACCCCGTTTTGGGACAGGGGACCCCTTTAGGTACTTC. Protein: CASEPRFGTGDPFRYF.

The chain combines TRBV7-9 with TRBJ2-1, with 9 bases fitting TRBD2. The CDR3 covers 15 residues. CDR1 is SEHNR and CDR2 is FQNEAQ in the germline V gene (reference sequence). J was trimmed by 4 bases and V by 5 bases; bases with no gene match: 6. The CDR3 region is CASSPLAGSYNEQFF. The DNA for the CDR3 is TGTGCCAGCAGCCCCCTAGCGGGATCTTACAATGAGCAGTTCTTC. The entire variable domain, with the rest obtained from reference TRBV7-9 and TRBJ2-1, is as follows: DTGVSQNPRHKITKRGQNVTFRCDPISEHNRLYWYRQTLGQGPEFLTYFQNEAQLEKSRLLSDRFSAERPKGSFSTLEIQRTEQGDSAMYLCASSPLAGSYNEQFFGPGTRLTVL.

The rearrangement uses TRBV6-1 and TRBJ1-3; TRBD1 might be the D (5 bases). CDR1 is MNHNS and CDR2 is SASEGT in the germline V gene. V lost 4 bases, J lost 4 bases, and 11 bases lay in between. The CDR3 extends over 14 amino acids. The CDR3 sequence is CASSAYRNGNTIYF. CDR3 in DNA: TGTGCCAGCAGTGCCTACAGGAACGGAAACACCATATATTTT.

This clone appeared once. The chain uses TRBV10-1 and TRBJ2-3; 11 bases are shared with TRBD1. CDR1 is WNHNN and CDR2 is SYGVQD in the germline V gene (reference sequence). This CDR3 is built from 16 residues. V lost 5 bases, J lost 4 bases, and 8 bases stayed unmatched. The CDR3 reads CASSLGQGAFSDTQYF. The CDR3 nucleotides read TGCGCCAGCAGTCTAGGACAGGGGGCGTTTTCAGATACGCAGTATTTT.

The chain employs TRBV2 and TRBJ2-7, with D perhaps matching TRBD1 (7 bases). CDR1 is SNHLY and CDR2 is FYNNEI in the germline V gene. Trimming left V 5 bases short and J 2 bases short, with 25 bases between. The CDR3 consists of 18 residues. The CDR3 sequence: CASSHQATGAGSTYEQYF. CDR3 nucleotide sequence: TGTGCCAGCAGTCACCAGGCTACAGGGGCGGGGTCTACCTACGAGCAGTACTTC.

The chain couples TRBV9 to TRBJ2-3; weak D call: TRBD1 (5 bases). CDR1 SGDLS and CDR2 YYNGEE come from the germline V gene. This CDR3 spans 15 amino acids. V was shortened by 2 bases and J by 0 bases, with 10 bases between the two germline ends. This CDR3 reads CASSVLTVSTDTQYF. DNA of the CDR3: TGTGCCAGCAGCGTGTTGACAGTCAGCACAGATACGCAGTATTTT.

This clone was seen only a few times. The V call is TRBV6-1, the J call TRBJ2-7; 7 bases map to TRBD2. This CDR3 is 14 amino acids long. Germline V gene sequence: CDR1 MNHNS, CDR2 SASEGT. The V segment lost 4 bases and the J segment 1 base; nucleotides outside the gene matches: 4. Written as DNA, the CDR3 is TGTGCCAGCAGTGTGAGCGGGATGTCCTACGAGCAGTACTTC. Its translation: CASSVSGMSYEQYF.